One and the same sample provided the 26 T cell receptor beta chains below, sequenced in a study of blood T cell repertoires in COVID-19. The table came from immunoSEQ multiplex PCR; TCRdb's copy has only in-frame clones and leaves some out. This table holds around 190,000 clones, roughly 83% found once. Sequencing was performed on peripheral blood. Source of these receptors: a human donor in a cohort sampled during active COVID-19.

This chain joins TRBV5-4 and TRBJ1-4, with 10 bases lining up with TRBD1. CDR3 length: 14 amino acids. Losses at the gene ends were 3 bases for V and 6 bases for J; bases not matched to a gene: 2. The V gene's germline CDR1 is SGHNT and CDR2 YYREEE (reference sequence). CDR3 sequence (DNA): TGTGCCAGCAGCTCGACAGGGGGCGATGAAAAACTGTTTTTT. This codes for CASSSTGGDEKLFF.

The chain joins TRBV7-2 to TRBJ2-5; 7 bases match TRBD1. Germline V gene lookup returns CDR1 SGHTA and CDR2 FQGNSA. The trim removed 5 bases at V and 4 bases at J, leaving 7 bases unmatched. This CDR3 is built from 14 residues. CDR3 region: CASSPFAGGETQYF. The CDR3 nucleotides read TGTGCCAGCAGCCCCTTCGCAGGGGGAGAGACCCAGTACTTC.

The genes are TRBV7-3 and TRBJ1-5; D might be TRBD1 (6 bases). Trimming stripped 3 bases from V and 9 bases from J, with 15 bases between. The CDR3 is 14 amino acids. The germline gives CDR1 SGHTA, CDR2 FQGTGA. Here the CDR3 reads CASSLGAGQGPQHF. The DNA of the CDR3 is TGTGCCAGCAGCTTGGGGGCAGGGCAAGGGCCCCAGCATTTT.

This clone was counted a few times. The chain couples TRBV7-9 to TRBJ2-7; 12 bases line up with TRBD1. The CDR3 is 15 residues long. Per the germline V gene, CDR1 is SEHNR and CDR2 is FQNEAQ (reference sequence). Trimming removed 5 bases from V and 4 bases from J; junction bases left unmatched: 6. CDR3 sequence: CASSPGTGGGYEQYF. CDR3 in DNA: TGTGCCAGCAGCCCAGGGACAGGGGGCGGGTACGAGCAGTACTTC.

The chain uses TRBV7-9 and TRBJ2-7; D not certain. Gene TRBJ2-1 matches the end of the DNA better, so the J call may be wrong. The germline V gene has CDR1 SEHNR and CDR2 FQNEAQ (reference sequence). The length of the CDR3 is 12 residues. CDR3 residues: CASSRVSPAQFF. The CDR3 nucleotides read TGTGCCAGCAGCCGAGTCTCGCCAGCGCAGTTCTTC.

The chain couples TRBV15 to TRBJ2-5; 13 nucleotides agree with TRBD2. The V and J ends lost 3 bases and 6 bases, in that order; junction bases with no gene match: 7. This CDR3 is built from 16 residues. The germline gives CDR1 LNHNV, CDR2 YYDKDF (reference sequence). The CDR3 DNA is TGTGCCACCAGCAGGAACGGACTAGCGGGGGTAAAGACCCAGTACTTC. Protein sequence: CATSRNGLAGVKTQYF.

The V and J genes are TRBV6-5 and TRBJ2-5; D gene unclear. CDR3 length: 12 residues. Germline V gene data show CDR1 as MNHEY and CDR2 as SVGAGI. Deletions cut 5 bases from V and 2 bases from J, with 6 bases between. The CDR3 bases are TGTGCCAGCAGTCGAGATCAAGAGACCCAGTACTTC. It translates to CASSRDQETQYF.

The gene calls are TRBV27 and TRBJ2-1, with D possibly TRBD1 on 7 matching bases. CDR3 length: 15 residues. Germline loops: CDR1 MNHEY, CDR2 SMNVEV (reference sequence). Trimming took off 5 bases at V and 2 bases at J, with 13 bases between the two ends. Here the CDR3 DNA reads TGTGCCAGCAGTCCCCAGGGGGGACCCTACAATGAGCAGTTCTTC. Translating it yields CASSPQGGPYNEQFF.

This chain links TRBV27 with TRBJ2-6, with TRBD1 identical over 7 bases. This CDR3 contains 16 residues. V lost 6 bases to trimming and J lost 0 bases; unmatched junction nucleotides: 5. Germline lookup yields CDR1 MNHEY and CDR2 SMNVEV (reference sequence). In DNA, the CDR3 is TGTGCCAGCAGACGACAGGGACACTCTGGGGCCAACGTCCTGACTTTC. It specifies CASRRQGHSGANVLTF.

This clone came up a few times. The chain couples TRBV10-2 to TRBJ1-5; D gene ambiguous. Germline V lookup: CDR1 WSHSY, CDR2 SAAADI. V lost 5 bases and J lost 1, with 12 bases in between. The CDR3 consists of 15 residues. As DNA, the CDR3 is TGCGCCAGCAGTCCCGGAGTTTTAAGCAATCAGCCCCAGCATTTT. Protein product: CASSPGVLSNQPQHF.

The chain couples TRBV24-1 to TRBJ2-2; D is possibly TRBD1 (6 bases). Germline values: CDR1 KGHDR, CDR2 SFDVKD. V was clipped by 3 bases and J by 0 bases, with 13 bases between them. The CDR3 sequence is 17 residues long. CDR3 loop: CATSDSPGEPNTGELFF. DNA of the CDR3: TGTGCCACCAGTGATAGCCCAGGGGAGCCGAACACCGGGGAGCTGTTTTTT.

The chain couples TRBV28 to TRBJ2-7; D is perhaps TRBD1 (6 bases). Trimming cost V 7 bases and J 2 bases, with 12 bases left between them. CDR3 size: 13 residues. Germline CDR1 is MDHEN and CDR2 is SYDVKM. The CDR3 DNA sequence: TGTGCCAGCACAAACAGGGTCCCCTACGAGCAGTACTTC. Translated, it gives CASTNRVPYEQYF.

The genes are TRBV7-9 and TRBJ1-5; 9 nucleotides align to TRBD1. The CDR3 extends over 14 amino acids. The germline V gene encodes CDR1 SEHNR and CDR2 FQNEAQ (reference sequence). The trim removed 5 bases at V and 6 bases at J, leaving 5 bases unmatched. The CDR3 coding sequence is TGTGCCAGCAGCCTAGAGACAGGGGGTCAGCCCCAGCATTTT. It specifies CASSLETGGQPQHF.

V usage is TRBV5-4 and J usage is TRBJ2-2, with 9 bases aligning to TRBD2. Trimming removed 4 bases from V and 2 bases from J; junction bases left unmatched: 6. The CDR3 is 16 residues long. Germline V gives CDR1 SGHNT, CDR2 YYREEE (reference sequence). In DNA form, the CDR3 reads TGTGCCAGCAGCGACGGGGGACTAGCTAACACCGGGGAGCTGTTTTTT. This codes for CASSDGGLANTGELFF.

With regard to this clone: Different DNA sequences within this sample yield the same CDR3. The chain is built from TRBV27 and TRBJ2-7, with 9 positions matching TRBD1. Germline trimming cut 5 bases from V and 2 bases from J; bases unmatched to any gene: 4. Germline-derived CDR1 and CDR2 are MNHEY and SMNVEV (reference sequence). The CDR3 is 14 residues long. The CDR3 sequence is CASSPDRGPYEQYF. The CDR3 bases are TGTGCCAGCAGTCCGGACAGGGGCCCCTACGAGCAGTACTTC.

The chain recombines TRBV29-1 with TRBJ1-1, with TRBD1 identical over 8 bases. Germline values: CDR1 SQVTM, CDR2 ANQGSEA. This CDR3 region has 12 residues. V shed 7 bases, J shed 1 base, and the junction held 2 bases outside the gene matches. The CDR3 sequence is CSAGQGNTEAFF. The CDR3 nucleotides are TGCAGCGCCGGACAGGGGAACACTGAAGCTTTCTTT.

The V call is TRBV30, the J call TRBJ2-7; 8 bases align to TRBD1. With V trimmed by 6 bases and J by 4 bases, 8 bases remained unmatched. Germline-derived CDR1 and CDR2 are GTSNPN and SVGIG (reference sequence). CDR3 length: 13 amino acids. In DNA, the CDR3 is TGTGCCTGTAGGACAGGGATCTCTTACGAGCAGTACTTC. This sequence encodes CACRTGISYEQYF. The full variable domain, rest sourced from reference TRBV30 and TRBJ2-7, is SQTIHQWPATLVQPVGSPLSLECTVEGTSNPNLYWYRQAAGRGLQLLFYSVGIGQISSEVPQNLSASRPQDRQFILSSKKLLLSDSGFYLCACRTGISYEQYFGPGTRLTVT.

The CDR3 region is CASASGGVYGYTF. The CDR3 nucleotides are TGTGCCAGCGCCAGTGGGGGGGTCTATGGCTACACCTTC. The chain joins TRBV7-9 to TRBJ1-2, with a tentative D call TRBD1 (5 bases). From germline, CDR1 is SEHNR and CDR2 FQNEAQ (reference sequence). The V end lost 8 bases, the J end lost 4 bases, and 14 bases lay between the germline ends. The CDR3 spans 13 residues.

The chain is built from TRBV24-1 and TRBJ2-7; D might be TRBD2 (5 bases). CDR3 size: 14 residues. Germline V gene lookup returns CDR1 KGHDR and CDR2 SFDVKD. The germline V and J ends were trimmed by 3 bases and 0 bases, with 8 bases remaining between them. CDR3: CATSDAGRSYEQYF. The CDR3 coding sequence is TGTGCCACCAGTGATGCGGGCCGCTCCTACGAGCAGTACTTC.

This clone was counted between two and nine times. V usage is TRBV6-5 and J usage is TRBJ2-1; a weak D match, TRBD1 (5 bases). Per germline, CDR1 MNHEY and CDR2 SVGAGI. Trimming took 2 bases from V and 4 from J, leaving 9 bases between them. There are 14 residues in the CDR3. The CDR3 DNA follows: TGTGCCAGCAGTTACACCAGGGCGTACAATGAGCAGTTCTTC. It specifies CASSYTRAYNEQFF.

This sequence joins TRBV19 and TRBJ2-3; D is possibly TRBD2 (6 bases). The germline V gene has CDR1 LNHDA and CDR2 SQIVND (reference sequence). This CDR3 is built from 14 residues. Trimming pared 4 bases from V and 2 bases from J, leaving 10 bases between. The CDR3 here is CASSRRLVTDTQYF. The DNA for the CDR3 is TGTGCCAGTAGTAGAAGACTAGTCACAGATACGCAGTATTTT.

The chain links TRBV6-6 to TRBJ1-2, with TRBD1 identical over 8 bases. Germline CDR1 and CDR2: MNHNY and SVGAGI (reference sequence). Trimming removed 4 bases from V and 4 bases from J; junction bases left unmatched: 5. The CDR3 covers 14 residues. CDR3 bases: TGTGCCAGCAGTTTACAGGGGGGGAGCTATGGCTACACCTTC. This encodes CASSLQGGSYGYTF.

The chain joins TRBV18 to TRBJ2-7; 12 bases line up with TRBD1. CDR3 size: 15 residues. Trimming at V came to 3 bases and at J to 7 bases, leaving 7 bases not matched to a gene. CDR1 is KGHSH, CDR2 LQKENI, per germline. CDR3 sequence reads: CASSPTGTGGNEQYF. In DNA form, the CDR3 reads TGTGCCAGCTCACCCACCGGGACAGGGGGCAATGAGCAGTACTTC. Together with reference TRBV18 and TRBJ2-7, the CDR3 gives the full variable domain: NAGVMQNPRHLVRRRGQEARLRCSPMKGHSHVYWYRQLPEEGLKFMVYLQKENIIDESGMPKERFSAEFPKEGPSILRIQQVVRGDSAAYFCASSPTGTGGNEQYFGPGTRLTVT.

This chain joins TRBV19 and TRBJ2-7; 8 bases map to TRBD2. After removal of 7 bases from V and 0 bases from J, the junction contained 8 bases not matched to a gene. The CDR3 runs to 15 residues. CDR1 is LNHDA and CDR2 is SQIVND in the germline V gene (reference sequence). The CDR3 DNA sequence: TGTGCCAGTAAGGTCCAAGCGGGGGACTCCTACGAGCAGTACTTC. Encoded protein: CASKVQAGDSYEQYF.

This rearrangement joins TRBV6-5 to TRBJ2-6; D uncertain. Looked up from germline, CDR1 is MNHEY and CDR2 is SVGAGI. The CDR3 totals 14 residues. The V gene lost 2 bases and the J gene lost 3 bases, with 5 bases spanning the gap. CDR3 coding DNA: TGTGCCAGCAGTTACCGAGGTGGGGCCAACGTCCTGACTTTC. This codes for CASSYRGGANVLTF.

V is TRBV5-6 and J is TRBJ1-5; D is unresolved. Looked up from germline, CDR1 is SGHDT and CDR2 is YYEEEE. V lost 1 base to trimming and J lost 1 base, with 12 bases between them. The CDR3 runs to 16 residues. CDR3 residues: CASSLWARVSNQPQHF. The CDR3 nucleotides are TGTGCCAGCAGCTTGTGGGCGCGCGTGAGCAATCAGCCCCAGCATTTT.